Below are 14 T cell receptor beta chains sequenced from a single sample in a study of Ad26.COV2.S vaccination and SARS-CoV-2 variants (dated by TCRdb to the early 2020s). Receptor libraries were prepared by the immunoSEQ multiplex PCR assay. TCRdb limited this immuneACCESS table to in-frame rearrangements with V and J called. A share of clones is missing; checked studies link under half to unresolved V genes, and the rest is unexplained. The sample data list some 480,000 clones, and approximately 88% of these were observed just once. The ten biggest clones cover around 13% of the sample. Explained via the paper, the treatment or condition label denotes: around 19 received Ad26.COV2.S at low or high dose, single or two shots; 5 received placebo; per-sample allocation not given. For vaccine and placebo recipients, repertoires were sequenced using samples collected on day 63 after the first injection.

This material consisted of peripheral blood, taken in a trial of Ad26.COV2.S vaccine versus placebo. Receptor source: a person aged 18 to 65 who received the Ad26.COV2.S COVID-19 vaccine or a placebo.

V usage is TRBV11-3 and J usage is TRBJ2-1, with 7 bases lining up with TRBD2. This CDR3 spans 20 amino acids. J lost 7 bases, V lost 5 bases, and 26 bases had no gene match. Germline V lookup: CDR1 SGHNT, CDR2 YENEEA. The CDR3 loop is CASSARPGPGGSIALNEQFF. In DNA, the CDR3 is TGTGCCAGCAGCGCCCGACCTGGTCCGGGCGGGAGCATCGCGTTAAATGAGCAGTTCTTC.

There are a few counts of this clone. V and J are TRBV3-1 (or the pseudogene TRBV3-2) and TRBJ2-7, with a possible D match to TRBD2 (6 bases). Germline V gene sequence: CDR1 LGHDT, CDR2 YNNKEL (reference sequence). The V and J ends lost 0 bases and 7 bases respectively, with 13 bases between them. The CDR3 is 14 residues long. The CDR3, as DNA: TGTGCCAGCAGCCAAGAACCGGGAGTGAGGGAGCAGTACTTC. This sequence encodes CASSQEPGVREQYF.

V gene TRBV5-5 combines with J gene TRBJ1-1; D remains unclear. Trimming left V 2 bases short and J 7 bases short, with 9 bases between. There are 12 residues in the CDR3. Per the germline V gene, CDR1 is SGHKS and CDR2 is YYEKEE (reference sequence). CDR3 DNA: TGTGCCAGCAGCTTTGGCCAAAATGAAGCTTTCTTT. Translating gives CASSFGQNEAFF.

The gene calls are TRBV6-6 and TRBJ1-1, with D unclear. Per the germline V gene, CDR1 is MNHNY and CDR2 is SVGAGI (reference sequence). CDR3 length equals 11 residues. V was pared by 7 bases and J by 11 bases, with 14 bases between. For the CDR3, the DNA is TGTGCCAGCACTAAACAAAAGGAGGCTTTCTTT. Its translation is CASTKQKEAFF.

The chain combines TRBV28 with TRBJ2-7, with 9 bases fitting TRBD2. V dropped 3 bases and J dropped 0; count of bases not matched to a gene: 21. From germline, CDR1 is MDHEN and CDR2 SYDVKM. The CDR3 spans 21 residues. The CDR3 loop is CASSFERGGRLAGLNSYEQYF. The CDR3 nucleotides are TGTGCCAGCAGTTTCGAAAGGGGGGGCCGGCTAGCGGGACTAAACTCCTACGAGCAGTACTTC.

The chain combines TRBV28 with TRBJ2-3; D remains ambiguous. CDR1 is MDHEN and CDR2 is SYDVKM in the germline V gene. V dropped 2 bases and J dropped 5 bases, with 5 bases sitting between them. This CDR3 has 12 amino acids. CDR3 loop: CASSLLVDTQYF. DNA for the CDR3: TGTGCCAGCAGTTTACTGGTAGATACGCAGTATTTT.

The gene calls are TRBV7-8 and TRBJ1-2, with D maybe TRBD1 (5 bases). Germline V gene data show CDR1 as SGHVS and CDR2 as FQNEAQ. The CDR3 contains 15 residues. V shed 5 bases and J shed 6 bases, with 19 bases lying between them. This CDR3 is CASSPRRGRGDGYTF. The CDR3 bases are TGTGCCAGCAGCCCCCGACGCGGTCGGGGGGATGGCTACACCTTC.

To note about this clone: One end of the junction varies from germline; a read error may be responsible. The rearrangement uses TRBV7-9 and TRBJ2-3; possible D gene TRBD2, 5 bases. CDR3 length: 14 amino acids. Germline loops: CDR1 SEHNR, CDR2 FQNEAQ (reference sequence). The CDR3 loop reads CASSVGGSADMQYF. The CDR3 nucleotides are TGTGCCAGCAGTGTTGGAGGTAGCGCAGATATGCAGTATTTT.

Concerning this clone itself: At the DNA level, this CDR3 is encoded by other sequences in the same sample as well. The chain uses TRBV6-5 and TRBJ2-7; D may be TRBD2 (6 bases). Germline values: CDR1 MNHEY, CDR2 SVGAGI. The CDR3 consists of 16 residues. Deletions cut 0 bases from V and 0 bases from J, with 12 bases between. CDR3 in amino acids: CASSYSPAGPSYEQYF. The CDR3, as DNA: TGTGCCAGCAGTTACTCCCCAGCGGGCCCCTCCTACGAGCAGTACTTC.

The CDR3: CATSDPGLAGKGDTQYF. For the CDR3, the DNA is TGTGCCACCAGTGACCCGGGACTAGCGGGAAAAGGAGATACGCAGTATTTT. The chain employs TRBV24-1 and TRBJ2-3, with 13 bases matching TRBD2. The CDR3 loop spans 17 amino acids. Germline CDR1 and CDR2: KGHDR and SFDVKD. With 4 bases clipped from V and 5 bases from J, the junction kept 8 bases outside the gene matches.

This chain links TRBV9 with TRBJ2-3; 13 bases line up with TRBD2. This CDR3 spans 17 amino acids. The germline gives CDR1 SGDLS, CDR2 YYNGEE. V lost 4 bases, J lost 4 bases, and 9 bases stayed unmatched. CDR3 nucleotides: TGTGCCAGCAGCCATGGGACTAGCGGGACCAGCGCAGATACGCAGTATTTT. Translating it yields CASSHGTSGTSADTQYF.

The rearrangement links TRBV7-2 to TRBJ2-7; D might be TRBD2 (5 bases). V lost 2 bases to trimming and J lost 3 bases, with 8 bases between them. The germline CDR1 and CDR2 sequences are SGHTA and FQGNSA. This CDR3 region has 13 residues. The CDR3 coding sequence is TGTGCCAGCAGCTTAATAGCGATCTACGAGCAGTACTTC. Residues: CASSLIAIYEQYF.

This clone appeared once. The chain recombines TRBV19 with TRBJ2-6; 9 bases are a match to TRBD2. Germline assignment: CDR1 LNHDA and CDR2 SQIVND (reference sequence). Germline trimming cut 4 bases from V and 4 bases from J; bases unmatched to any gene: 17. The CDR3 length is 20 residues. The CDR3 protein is CASSSELSGSRLRGANVLTF. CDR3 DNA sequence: TGTGCCAGTAGTAGCGAACTTAGCGGGAGTCGATTGAGGGGGGCCAACGTCCTGACTTTC.

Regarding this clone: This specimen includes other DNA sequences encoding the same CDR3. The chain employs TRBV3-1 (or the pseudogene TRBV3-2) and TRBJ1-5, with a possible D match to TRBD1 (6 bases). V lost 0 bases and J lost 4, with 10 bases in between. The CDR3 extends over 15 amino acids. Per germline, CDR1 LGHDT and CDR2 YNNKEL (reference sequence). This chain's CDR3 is CASSQEQGRNQPQHF. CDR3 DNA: TGTGCCAGCAGCCAAGAGCAGGGGAGAAATCAGCCCCAGCATTTT.